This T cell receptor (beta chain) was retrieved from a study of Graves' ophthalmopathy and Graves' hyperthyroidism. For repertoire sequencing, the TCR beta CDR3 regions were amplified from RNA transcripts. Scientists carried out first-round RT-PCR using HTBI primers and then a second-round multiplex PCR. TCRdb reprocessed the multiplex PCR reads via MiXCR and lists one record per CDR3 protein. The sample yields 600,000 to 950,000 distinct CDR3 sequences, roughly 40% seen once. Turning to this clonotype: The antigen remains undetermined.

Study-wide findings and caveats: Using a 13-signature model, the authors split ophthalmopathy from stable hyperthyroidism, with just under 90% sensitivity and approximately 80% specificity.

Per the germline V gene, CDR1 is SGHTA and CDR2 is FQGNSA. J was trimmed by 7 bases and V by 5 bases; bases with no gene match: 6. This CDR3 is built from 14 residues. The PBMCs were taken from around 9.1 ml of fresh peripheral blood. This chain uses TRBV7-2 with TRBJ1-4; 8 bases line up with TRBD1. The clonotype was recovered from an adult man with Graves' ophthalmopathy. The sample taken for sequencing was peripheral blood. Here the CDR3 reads CASSPGTGPEKLFF. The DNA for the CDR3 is TGTGCCAGCAGCCCCGGGACAGGTCCTGAAAAACTGTTTTTT.